One and the same sample provided the 15 T cell receptor beta chains below, sequenced in a study of T-cell reconstitution after alpha-beta-depleted transplantation in children. A library of TCRbeta sequences, prepared with unique molecular identifiers, was generated. Via MiXCR, TCRdb re-called the PCR reads, giving one row per CDR3 protein. The table has some 180,000 distinct CDR3 sequences, approximately 6.9% seen once. The sequences come from PBMCs, collected before TCRalphabeta/CD19-depleted stem cell transplant. The source is a boy younger than 10 with acute lymphoblastic leukemia, due to receive a stem cell transplant.

The V and J genes are TRBV7-2 and TRBJ2-7, with a possible D match to TRBD1 (6 bases). Germline V gives CDR1 SGHTA, CDR2 FQGNSA. V lost 5 bases, J lost 7 bases, and 15 bases lay in between. The CDR3 is made up of 13 amino acids. CDR3 residues: CASSPTGDWEQYF. The CDR3, as DNA: TGTGCCAGCAGCCCGACAGGAGACTGGGAGCAGTACTTC.

This clonotype has a count of ten or more. V usage is TRBV5-5 and J usage is TRBJ2-1; D perhaps matches TRBD1 (6 bases). The germline V gene encodes CDR1 SGHKS and CDR2 YYEKEE (reference sequence). The CDR3 is 15 amino acids. V lost 5 bases and J lost 1, with 13 bases in between. The CDR3 nucleotides read TGTGCCAGCAGACCTCGACAGGTATCCTACAATGAGCAGTTCTTC. Translation gives CASRPRQVSYNEQFF.

In its sample, this clonotype was seen many times. One junction end does not reproduce the germline sequence, and a read error may be involved. The chain has TRBV29-1 and TRBJ2-1, with D maybe TRBD2 (5 bases). The germline gives CDR1 SQVTM, CDR2 ANQGSEA. The CDR3 has 11 amino acids. The CDR3 DNA is TGCAGCGTCGACTCCCCGGGGATTAGGCTCTTC. Residues: CSVDSPGIRLF.

In this sample, this clonotype turned up many times. V is TRBV28 and J is TRBJ1-2; D remains unclear. V dropped 8 bases and J dropped 1 base, with 8 bases sitting between them. This CDR3 contains 12 residues. Germline V gene data show CDR1 as MDHEN and CDR2 as SYDVKM. CDR3: CASRFNNYGYTF. The CDR3 DNA reads as TGTGCCAGCCGCTTCAATAACTATGGCTACACCTTC.

The chain couples TRBV20-1 to TRBJ1-5; D unresolved. Trimming pared 0 bases from V and 11 bases from J, leaving 17 bases between. The CDR3 is 14 amino acids. Germline V gene data show CDR1 as DFQATT and CDR2 as SNEGSKA (reference sequence). The CDR3 protein is CSARDSRTAVSQHF. The DNA of the CDR3 is TGCAGTGCTAGAGATTCGCGGACCGCTGTGTCCCAGCATTTT.

A few counts support this clonotype. This chain uses TRBV7-2 with TRBJ2-5; possible D gene TRBD2, 5 bases. The CDR3 contains 15 residues. The germline V and J ends were trimmed by 2 bases and 0 bases, with 10 bases remaining between them. From germline, CDR1 is SGHTA and CDR2 FQGNSA. The CDR3 protein is CASSLWTSYQETQYF. In DNA form, the CDR3 reads TGTGCCAGCAGCTTATGGACTTCGTACCAAGAGACCCAGTACTTC. The complete variable domain, with remaining parts taken from reference TRBV7-2 and TRBJ2-5, reads GAGVSQSPSNKVTEKGKDVELRCDPISGHTALYWYRQSLGQGLEFLIYFQGNSAPDKSGLPSDRFSAERTGGSVSTLTIQRTQQEDSAVYLCASSLWTSYQETQYFGPGTRLLVL.

This clonotype was seen at least ten times. This chain uses TRBV7-8 with TRBJ1-5, with D unresolved. The CDR3 loop spans 13 amino acids. V lost 3 bases and J 5 bases, leaving 8 bases between the germline ends. Germline V gene data show CDR1 as SGHVS and CDR2 as FQNEAQ. The CDR3 nucleotides are TGTGCCAGCAGCTTCCGGGCGGATCAGCCCCAGCATTTT. It translates to CASSFRADQPQHF.

This chain connects TRBV7-3 to TRBJ1-2, with TRBD1 identical over 9 bases. CDR1 is SGHTA and CDR2 is FQGTGA in the germline V gene. The CDR3 is 15 residues long. The trim removed 4 bases at V and 7 bases at J, leaving 10 bases unmatched. The CDR3 coding sequence is TGTGCCAGCAGCTCAAACCCGGACAGGGGAGGTGGCTACACCTTC. The encoded protein is CASSSNPDRGGGYTF.

V is TRBV6-6 and J is TRBJ1-5, with D maybe TRBD1 (5 bases). Germline CDR1 MNHNY, CDR2 SVGAGI (reference sequence). The CDR3 runs 12 residues. V lost 7 bases and J 7 bases, leaving 11 bases between the germline ends. The DNA for the CDR3 is TGTGCCAGCACTCAGGGTATCCAGCCCCAGCATTTT. It codes for CASTQGIQPQHF.

This clonotype has a count of ten or more. This chain uses TRBV7-9 with TRBJ2-7; a weak D match, TRBD2 (6 bases). The CDR3 is 14 residues long. Per germline, CDR1 SEHNR and CDR2 FQNEAQ (reference sequence). V was shortened by 3 bases and J by 2 bases, with 11 bases between the two germline ends. CDR3 amino acids: CASSFGGQTYEQYF. The DNA for the CDR3 is TGTGCCAGCAGCTTCGGAGGGCAAACCTACGAGCAGTACTTC.

This clonotype showed up many times. The chain links TRBV5-6 to TRBJ2-5; weak D call: TRBD1 (5 bases). The CDR3 consists of 15 residues. Trimming took 6 bases from V and 4 from J, leaving 19 bases between them. Germline values: CDR1 SGHDT, CDR2 YYEEEE. The CDR3 here is CASTPRQRNIETQYF. The DNA for the CDR3 is TGTGCCAGCACACCGAGACAGAGAAATATAGAGACCCAGTACTTC.

This clonotype was observed many times. The chain couples TRBV20-1 to TRBJ2-2; D remains ambiguous. V was shortened by 5 bases and J by 3 bases, with 10 bases between the two germline ends. This CDR3 region has 13 residues. Germline CDR1 is DFQATT and CDR2 is SNEGSKA (reference sequence). CDR3 region: CSAQSGYTGELFF. As DNA, the CDR3 is TGCAGTGCTCAGTCCGGATACACCGGGGAGCTGTTTTTT.

This clonotype was recorded once. V is TRBV20-1 and J is TRBJ2-3, with 10 bases fitting TRBD2. Germline-derived CDR1 and CDR2 are DFQATT and SNEGSKA (reference sequence). The CDR3 length is 18 residues. CDR3 loop: CWGPAPGTSVSSTDTQYF. CDR3 nucleotides: TGCTGGGGCCCGGCCCCCGGGACTAGCGTATCTAGCACAGATACGCAGTATTTT.

In its sample, this clonotype was seen many times. V is TRBV20-1 and J is TRBJ2-1, with no clear D. Germline assignment: CDR1 DFQATT and CDR2 SNEGSKA (reference sequence). V lost 5 bases to trimming and J lost 6 bases, with 8 bases between them. This CDR3 is built from 11 residues. CDR3 protein: CSAFKANEQFF. The CDR3 DNA is TGCAGTGCTTTTAAAGCCAATGAGCAGTTCTTC.

This chain links TRBV7-6 with TRBJ2-2; a weak D match, TRBD1 (5 bases). Germline lookup yields CDR1 SGHVS and CDR2 FNYEAQ. The CDR3 is 14 residues long. Trimming stripped 5 bases from V and 7 bases from J, with 14 bases between. The CDR3 region has the DNA TGTGCCAGCAGCACGACAGATAGTGGCGGGGAGCTGTTTTTT. Amino acid sequence: CASSTTDSGGELFF.